This T cell receptor beta chain was identified during a study of blood T cell repertoires in COVID-19 (dated by TCRdb to 2018 to 2020). Context from the whole study: Samples from collaborators originated in the United States, Italy and Spain and spanned both the acute and convalescent phases of COVID-19. The prospective study material was composed of cDNA or gDNA derived from T cells, B-cell-depleted T cells, or PBMCs. Subjects who had been exposed to COVID-19, were actively infected with it, or had recovered from it provided the deeply sampled blood TCRbeta repertoires that made up the dataset. The repertoires were made available in a free public database intended to serve as a resource for research on the immune response to SARS-CoV-2. The samples were drawn from two sources: the first 160 participants of the ongoing ImmuneRACE study, and some 1,300 subjects contributed by 6 global collaborators. The sample metadata nearly always contained a de-identified subject ID, COVID-19 status, age in years and sex. HLA class I and class II types, where available, came from metadata supplied by the sample provider rather than from assay-based typing.

Whole blood was collected in K2EDTA tubes by collaborating institutions according to the institutions' own protocols. Collaborator samples were shipped for TCRbeta analysis as frozen whole blood, isolated PBMCs, or DNA extracted from either sample type. Points the paper makes about the study in general: The amount of clinical and demographic metadata varied by source and participant and was provided uncurated.

The CDR3 numbers 13 residues from cysteine through phenylalanine. The only DNA kept is the CDR3, 39 bases in frame from the first base. V and J lose 7 bases and 6 bases, and a span of 12 bases separates them. The CDR1 and CDR2 encoded by the germline V gene (reference sequence) are MNHEY and SMNVEV. This clone has a single count. Its antigen is still unknown. The sample holds no much larger clone one base away, and base qualities are not on file. The immunoSEQ Assay, a bias-controlled multiplex PCR, was used to amplify TCRbeta CDR3 regions from genomic DNA. The original pipeline was this. The number of nucleated cells in each sample was estimated by amplification of reference gene primers within the assay. Sequence reads were collapsed and filtered to measure the absolute abundance of every unique TCRbeta CDR3 rearrangement. For each sample, productive Simpson clonality was calculated as the square root of Simpson's diversity index across productive rearrangements. TCRdb holds this immuneACCESS table with in-frame rearrangements only. Some clones are missing; in checked studies, unresolved V genes explain under half, and the rest has no known cause. Clonal size and the V and J genes are those of that table, whereas D and trimming came from the DNA. This sample is represented by about 110,000 clones; approximately 90% of them were singletons. Clones ranked in the top ten supply approximately 4.3% of the sample.

Recombination joined TRBV27 with TRBJ2-2; perhaps TRBD1 is the D gene, with 6 bases matching. Sequencing was performed on peripheral blood. The receptor's source is a woman between 50 and 59 years old with acute or convalescent COVID-19. The DNA is as follows: TGTGCCAGCAACCTACAGGGCGCCGGGGAGCTGTTTTTT. Its protein product is CASNLQGAGELFF.